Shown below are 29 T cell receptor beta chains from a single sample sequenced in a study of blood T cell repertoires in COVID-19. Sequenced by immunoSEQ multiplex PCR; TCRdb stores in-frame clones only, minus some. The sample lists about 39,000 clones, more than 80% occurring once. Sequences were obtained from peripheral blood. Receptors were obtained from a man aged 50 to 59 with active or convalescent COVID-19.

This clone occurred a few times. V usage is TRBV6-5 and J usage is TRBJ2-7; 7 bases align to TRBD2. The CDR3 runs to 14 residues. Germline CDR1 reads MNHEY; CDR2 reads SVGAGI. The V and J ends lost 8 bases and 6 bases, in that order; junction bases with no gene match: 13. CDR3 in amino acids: CASSQGLPPGEQYF. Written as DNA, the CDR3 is TGTGCCAGCTCCCAGGGACTACCTCCTGGCGAGCAGTACTTC.

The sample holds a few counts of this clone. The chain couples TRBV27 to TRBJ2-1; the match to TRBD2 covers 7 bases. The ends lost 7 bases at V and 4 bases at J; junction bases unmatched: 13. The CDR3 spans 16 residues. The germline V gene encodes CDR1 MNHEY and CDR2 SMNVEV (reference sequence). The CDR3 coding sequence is TGTGCCAGCACCCCCAAGCCGGGGGGAGAATACAATGAGCAGTTCTTC. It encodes CASTPKPGGEYNEQFF.

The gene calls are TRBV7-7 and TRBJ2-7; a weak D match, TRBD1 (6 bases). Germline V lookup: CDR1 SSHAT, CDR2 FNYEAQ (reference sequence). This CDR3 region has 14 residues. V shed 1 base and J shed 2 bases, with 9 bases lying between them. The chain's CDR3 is CASSLEQGAYEQYF. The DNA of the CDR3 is TGTGCCAGCAGCTTAGAACAGGGTGCCTACGAGCAGTACTTC.

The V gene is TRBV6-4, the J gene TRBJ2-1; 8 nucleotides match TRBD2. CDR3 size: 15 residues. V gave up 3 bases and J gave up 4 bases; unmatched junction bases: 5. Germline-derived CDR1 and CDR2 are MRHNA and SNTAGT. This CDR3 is CASSENSGTYNEQFF. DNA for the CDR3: TGTGCCAGCAGTGAAAATAGCGGGACTTACAATGAGCAGTTCTTC.

In nucleotides, the CDR3 is TGTGCCAGCAGCGTATACGGGGGGCAAGTGGATACGCAGTATTTT. It codes for CASSVYGGQVDTQYF. This chain links TRBV9 with TRBJ2-3; possibly TRBD2 for D (7 bases). This CDR3 is built from 15 residues. The germline gives CDR1 SGDLS, CDR2 YYNGEE. V lost 1 base and J lost 6, with 15 bases in between.

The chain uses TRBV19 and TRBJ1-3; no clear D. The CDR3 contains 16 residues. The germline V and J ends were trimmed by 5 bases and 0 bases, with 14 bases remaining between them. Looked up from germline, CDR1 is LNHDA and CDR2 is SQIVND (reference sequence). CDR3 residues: CASSDQYRFSGNTIYF. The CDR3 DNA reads TGTGCCAGTAGTGATCAGTACAGATTCTCTGGAAACACCATATATTTT.

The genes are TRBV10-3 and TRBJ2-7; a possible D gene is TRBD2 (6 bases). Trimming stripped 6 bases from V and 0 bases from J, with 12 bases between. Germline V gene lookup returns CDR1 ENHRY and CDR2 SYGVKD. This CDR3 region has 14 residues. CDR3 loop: CAISPGTSSYEQYF. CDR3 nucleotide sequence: TGTGCCATCAGCCCCGGGACTTCCTCCTACGAGCAGTACTTC.

The CDR3 DNA reads TGTGCCAGCAGTGCGACAGGGGCAGGCGGGGAGCTGTTTTTT. Its translation: CASSATGAGGELFF. The rearrangement uses TRBV6-4 and TRBJ2-2; 8 bases are a match to TRBD1. The CDR3 loop spans 14 amino acids. From germline, CDR1 is MRHNA and CDR2 SNTAGT. Trimming took 4 bases from V and 7 from J; bases not matched to a gene: 5.

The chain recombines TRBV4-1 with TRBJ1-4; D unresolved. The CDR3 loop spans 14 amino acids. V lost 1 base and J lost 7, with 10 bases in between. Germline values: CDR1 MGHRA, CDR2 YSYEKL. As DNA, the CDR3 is TGCGCCAGCAGCCAAGTAGCCGGGGTTGAAAAACTGTTTTTT. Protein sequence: CASSQVAGVEKLFF.

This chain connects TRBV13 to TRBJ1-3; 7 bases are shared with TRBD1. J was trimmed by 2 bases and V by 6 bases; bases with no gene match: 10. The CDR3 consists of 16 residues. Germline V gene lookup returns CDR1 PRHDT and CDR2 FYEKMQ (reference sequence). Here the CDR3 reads CASRIQAGTAGNTIYF. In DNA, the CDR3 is TGTGCCAGCAGAATCCAAGCCGGGACAGCTGGAAACACCATATATTTT.

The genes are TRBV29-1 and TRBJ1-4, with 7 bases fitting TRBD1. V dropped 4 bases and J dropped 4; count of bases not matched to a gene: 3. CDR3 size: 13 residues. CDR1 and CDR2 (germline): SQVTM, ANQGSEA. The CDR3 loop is CSVGDRVNEKLFF. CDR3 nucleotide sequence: TGCAGCGTTGGTGACAGGGTTAATGAAAAACTGTTTTTT. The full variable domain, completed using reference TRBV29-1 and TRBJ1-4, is SAVISQKPSRDICQRGTSLTIQCQVDSQVTMMFWYRQQPGQSLTLIATANQGSEATYESGFVIDKFPISRPNLTFSTLTVSNMSPEDSSIYLCSVGDRVNEKLFFGSGTQLSVL.

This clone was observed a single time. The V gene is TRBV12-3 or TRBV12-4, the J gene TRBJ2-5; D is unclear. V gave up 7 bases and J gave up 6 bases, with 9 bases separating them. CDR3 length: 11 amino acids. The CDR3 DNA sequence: TGTGCCAGCACCTCGAAGCAGACCCAGTACTTC. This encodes CASTSKQTQYF.

This CDR3 reads CASSPVDTQYF. DNA of the CDR3: TGTGCCAGCAGTCCAGTAGATACGCAGTATTTT. The chain is built from TRBV28 and TRBJ2-3; D is uncertain. From germline, CDR1 is MDHEN and CDR2 SYDVKM. The germline V and J ends were trimmed by 5 bases and 5 bases, with 5 bases remaining between them. The CDR3 covers 11 residues.

The CDR3 spells CASSPRQLYEQYF. CDR3 in DNA: TGTGCCAGCAGCCCTCGACAGTTATACGAGCAGTACTTC. The chain combines TRBV7-2 with TRBJ2-7, with a weak D call TRBD1 (5 bases). V dropped 5 bases and J dropped 4 bases, with 12 bases sitting between them. This CDR3 spans 13 amino acids. CDR1 is SGHTA and CDR2 is FQGNSA in the germline V gene.

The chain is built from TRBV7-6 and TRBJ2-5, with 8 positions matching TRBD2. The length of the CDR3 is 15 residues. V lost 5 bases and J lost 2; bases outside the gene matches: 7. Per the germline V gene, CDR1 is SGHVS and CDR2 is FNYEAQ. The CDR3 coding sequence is TGTGCCAGCAGCGCGGGGGGCAGTCGTCAAGAGACCCAGTACTTC. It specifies CASSAGGSRQETQYF.

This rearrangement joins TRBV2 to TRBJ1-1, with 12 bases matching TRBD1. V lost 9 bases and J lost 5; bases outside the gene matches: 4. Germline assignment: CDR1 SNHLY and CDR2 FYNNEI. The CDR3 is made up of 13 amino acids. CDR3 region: CASRGQGATEAFF. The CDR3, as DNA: TGTGCCAGTCGGGGACAGGGGGCGACTGAAGCTTTCTTT.

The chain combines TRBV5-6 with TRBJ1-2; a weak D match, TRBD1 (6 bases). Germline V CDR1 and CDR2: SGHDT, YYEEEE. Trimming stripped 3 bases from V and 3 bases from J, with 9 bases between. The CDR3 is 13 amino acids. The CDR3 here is CASSWGPDYGYTF. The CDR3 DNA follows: TGTGCCAGCAGCTGGGGGCCGGACTATGGCTACACCTTC.

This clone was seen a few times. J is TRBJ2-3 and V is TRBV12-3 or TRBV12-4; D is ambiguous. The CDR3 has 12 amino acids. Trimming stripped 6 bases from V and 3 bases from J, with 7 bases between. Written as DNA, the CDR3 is TGTGCCAGCAGCGAGATAACAGATACGCAGTATTTT. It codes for CASSEITDTQYF.

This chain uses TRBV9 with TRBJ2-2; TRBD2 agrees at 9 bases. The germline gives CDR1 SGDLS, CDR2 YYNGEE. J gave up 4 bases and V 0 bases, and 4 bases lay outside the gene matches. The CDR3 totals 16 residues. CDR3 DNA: TGTGCCAGCAGCGTAGGTGGCGGGGGGGCCACCGGGGAGCTGTTTTTT. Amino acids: CASSVGGGGATGELFF.

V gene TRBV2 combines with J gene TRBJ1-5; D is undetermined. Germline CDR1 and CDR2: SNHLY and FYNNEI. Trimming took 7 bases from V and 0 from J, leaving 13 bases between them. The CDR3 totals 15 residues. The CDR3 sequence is CASKVEVHSNQPQHF. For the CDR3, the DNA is TGTGCCAGCAAGGTCGAGGTACATAGCAATCAGCCCCAGCATTTT.

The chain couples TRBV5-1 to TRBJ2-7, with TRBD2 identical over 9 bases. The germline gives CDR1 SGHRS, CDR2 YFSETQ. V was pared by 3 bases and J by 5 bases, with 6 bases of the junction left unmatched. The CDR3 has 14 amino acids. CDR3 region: CASSSGTSSNEQYF. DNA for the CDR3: TGCGCCAGCAGCTCCGGGACTAGCAGTAACGAGCAGTACTTC.

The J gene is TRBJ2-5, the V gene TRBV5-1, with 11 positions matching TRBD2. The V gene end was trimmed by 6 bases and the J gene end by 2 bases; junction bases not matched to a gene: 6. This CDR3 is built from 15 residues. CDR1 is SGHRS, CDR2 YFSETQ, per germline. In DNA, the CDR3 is TGCGCCAGCAACAGACTAGCGGGGTCGCAAGAGACCCAGTACTTC. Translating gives CASNRLAGSQETQYF.

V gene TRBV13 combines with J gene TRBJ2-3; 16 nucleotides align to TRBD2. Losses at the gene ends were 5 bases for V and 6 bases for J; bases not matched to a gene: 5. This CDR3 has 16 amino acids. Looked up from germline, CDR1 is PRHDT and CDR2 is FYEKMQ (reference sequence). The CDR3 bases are TGTGCCAGCAGCCAAGGGACTAGCGGGGGGGATGATACGCAGTATTTT. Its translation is CASSQGTSGGDDTQYF.

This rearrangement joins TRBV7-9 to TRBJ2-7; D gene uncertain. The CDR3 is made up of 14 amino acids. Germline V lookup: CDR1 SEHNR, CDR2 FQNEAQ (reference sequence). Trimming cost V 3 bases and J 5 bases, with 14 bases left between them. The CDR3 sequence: CASSFVINLDEQYF. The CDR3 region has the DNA TGTGCCAGCAGCTTTGTCATTAATTTAGACGAGCAGTACTTC. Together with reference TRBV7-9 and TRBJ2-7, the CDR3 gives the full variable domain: DTGVSQNPRHKITKRGQNVTFRCDPISEHNRLYWYRQTLGQGPEFLTYFQNEAQLEKSRLLSDRFSAERPKGSFSTLEIQRTEQGDSAMYLCASSFVINLDEQYFGPGTRLTVT.

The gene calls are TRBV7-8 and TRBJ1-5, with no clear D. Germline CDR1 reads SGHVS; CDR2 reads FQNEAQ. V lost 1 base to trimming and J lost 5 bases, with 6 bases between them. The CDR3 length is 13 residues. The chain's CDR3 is CASSLVQDQPQHF. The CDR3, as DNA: TGTGCCAGCAGCTTAGTTCAGGATCAGCCCCAGCATTTT.

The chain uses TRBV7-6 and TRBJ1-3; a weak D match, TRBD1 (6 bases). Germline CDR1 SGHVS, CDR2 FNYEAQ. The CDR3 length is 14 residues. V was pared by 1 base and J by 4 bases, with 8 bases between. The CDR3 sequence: CASSLVQGGNTIYF. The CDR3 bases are TGTGCCAGCAGCTTAGTTCAGGGGGGAAACACCATATATTTT. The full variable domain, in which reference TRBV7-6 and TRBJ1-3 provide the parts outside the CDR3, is GAGVSQSPRYKVTKRGQDVALRCDPISGHVSLYWYRQALGQGPEFLTYFNYEAQQDKSGLPNDRFSAERPEGSISTLTIQRTEQRDSAMYRCASSLVQGGNTIYFGEGSWLTVV.

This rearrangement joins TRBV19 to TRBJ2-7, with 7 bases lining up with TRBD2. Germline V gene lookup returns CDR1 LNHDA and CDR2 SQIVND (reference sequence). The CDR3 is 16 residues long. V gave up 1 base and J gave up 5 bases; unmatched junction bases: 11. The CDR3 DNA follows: TGTGCCAGTAGTATAGCGCGACTTGGCGGGGGTGACGAGCAGTACTTC. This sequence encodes CASSIARLGGGDEQYF. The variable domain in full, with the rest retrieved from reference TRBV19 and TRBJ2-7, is DGGITQSPKYLFRKEGQNVTLSCEQNLNHDAMYWYRQDPGQGLRLIYYSQIVNDFQKGDIAEGYSVSREKKESFPLTVTSAQKNPTAFYLCASSIARLGGGDEQYFGPGTRLTVT.

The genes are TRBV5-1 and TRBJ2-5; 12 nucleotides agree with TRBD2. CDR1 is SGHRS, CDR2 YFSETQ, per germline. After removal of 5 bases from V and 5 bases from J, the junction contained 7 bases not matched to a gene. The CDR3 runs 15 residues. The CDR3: CASSWTSGEGETQYF. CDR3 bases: TGCGCCAGCAGTTGGACTAGCGGGGAAGGTGAGACCCAGTACTTC.

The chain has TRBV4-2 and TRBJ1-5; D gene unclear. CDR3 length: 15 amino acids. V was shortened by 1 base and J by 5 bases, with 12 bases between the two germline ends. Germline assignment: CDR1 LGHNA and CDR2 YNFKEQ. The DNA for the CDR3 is TGTGCCAGCAGCCAAGCACGAGATTCGTATCAGCCCCAGCATTTT. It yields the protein CASSQARDSYQPQHF.